Listed below are T cell receptor beta chains from one sample, sequenced in a study of cytomegalovirus exposure and HLA in healthy donors. Sequenced by immunoSEQ multiplex PCR; TCRdb stores in-frame clones only, minus some. Seen here are more than 65,000 clones, about 78% observed once, and the top ten hold approximately 6%. Sequencing was carried out using PBMCs. The receptors were gathered from a man aged 18 to 29 in good health and CMV-seropositive. Each CDR3 is given with its conserved first and last residue. The D gene is left open where the match is weak. Clone size is not always given. Where it is, it says once, few, many or a class for expanded clones.

D gene,clone size,J gene,V gene,CDR3 DNA,CDR3 protein
-,few,TRBJ1-2,TRBV27,TGTGCCAGCAGTTCCGCAGCGGTAAACTATGGCTACACCTTC,CASSSAAVNYGYTF
TRBD2,-,TRBJ2-1,TRBV7-7,TGTGCTAGCAGCCCCGGGACTAGCGGGATTTCCGAGCAGTTCTTC,CASSPGTSGISEQFF
-,-,TRBJ1-1,TRBV10-3,TGTGCCATCAGTGAGTCGAGAGGGAACACTGAAGCTTTCTTT,CAISESRGNTEAFF
-,-,TRBJ2-3,TRBV4-1,TGCGCCAGCAGCCAATATTACACAGATACGCAGTATTTT,CASSQYYTDTQYF
-,few,TRBJ2-2,TRBV2,TGTGCCACTACCTCGGGACTCCTCACCGGGGAGCTGTTTTTT,CATTSGLLTGELFF
-,few,TRBJ2-7,TRBV27,TGTGCCAGCAGTTTTCTCCCTCCTAGCGAGCAGTACTTC,CASSFLPPSEQYF
-,-,TRBJ1-1,TRBV6-5,TGTGCCAGCAGCCAGACGGCGGGGAACACTGAAGCTTTCTTT,CASSQTAGNTEAFF
-,once,TRBJ2-1,TRBV18,TGTGCCAGCTCACCAGCAGGGGTCTTAGGGAATGAGCAGTTCTTC,CASSPAGVLGNEQFF
-,-,TRBJ1-3,TRBV27,TGTGCCAGCAGGAAGCAGGGGTACGGAAACACCATATATTTT,CASRKQGYGNTIYF
-,-,TRBJ2-1,TRBV28,TGTGCCAGCAGTTTCTCACAGTACAATGAGCAGTTCTTC,CASSFSQYNEQFF
TRBD1,-,TRBJ1-4,TRBV6-5,TGTGCCAGCAGCTTCGCAGGGGGCGAAGGGGAACTGTTTTTT,CASSFAGGEGELFF
TRBD2,-,TRBJ2-7,TRBV11-2,TGTGCCAGCAGCTACACAACCGGGACTAGCGGCTACGAGCAGTACTTC,CASSYTTGTSGYEQYF
-,-,TRBJ2-5,TRBV6-1,TGTGCCAGCAGTGAAGGCCCTTCGAGGTCGTCGGAGACCCAGTACTTC,CASSEGPSRSSETQYF
TRBD2,-,TRBJ2-5,TRBV11-1,TGTGCCAGCAGCCCGGGACTACAAGAGACCCAGTACTTC,CASSPGLQETQYF
-,-,TRBJ2-1,TRBV6-5,TGTGCCAGCAGGGACAGGACTAGCTCTTACAATGAGCAGTTCTTC,CASRDRTSSYNEQFF
TRBD1,-,TRBJ1-2,TRBV28,TGTGCCAGCAGCGATAGACAGGGGGGCAACTATGGCTACACCTTC,CASSDRQGGNYGYTF
TRBD2,-,TRBJ2-1,TRBV6-4,TGTGCCAGCAGTGCTGGGGCGGGAGGGGACAATGAGCAGTTCTTC,CASSAGAGGDNEQFF
-,-,TRBJ2-1,TRBV2,TGTGCCAGCAGTGAAGGGCCGTGGGGGCAAAATGAGCAGTTCTTC,CASSEGPWGQNEQFF
TRBD2,-,TRBJ2-3,TRBV27,TGTGCCAGCGGGACTAGCGGGTTGGGTACGCAGTATTTT,CASGTSGLGTQYF
TRBD2,-,TRBJ2-1,TRBV29-1,TGCAGTGGGACTAGCGCCTTTTCCTACAATGAGCAGTTCTTC,CSGTSAFSYNEQFF
-,-,TRBJ2-2,TRBV18,TGTGCCAGCTCACCAATGTCGGTCGGAGAGACCGGGGAGCTGTTTTTT,CASSPMSVGETGELFF
-,-,TRBJ2-3,TRBV6-4,TGTGCCAGCAGTAGGGGTGCGAGCACAGATACGCAGTATTTT,CASSRGASTDTQYF
-,few,TRBJ2-2,TRBV2,TGTGCCAGCAGCAACTACGGGGAGCTGTTTTTT,CASSNYGELFF
-,-,TRBJ1-1,TRBV15,TGTGCCACCAGCAGAGAAGCAGGGGAAGCTTTCTTT,CATSREAGEAFF
-,-,TRBJ2-7,TRBV5-1,TGCGCCAGCAGCTTGTTCGGCTACGAGCAGTACTTC,CASSLFGYEQYF
TRBD1,few,TRBJ1-4,TRBV19,TGTGCCAGTAGTATTCGAAGGGGGCGCGAAAAACTGTTTTTT,CASSIRRGREKLFF
-,-,TRBJ1-1,TRBV5-6,TGTGCCAGCAGCTTGACAGTCCACACTGAAGCTTTCTTT,CASSLTVHTEAFF
TRBD1,-,TRBJ1-5,TRBV6-1,TGTGCCAGCAGTGCAGAGACAGGGAACAATCAGCCCCAGCATTTT,CASSAETGNNQPQHF
-,-,TRBJ2-7,TRBV29-1,TGCAGCGTTGTCTTCGTGGAGACCTACGAGCAGTACTTC,CSVVFVETYEQYF
TRBD2,-,TRBJ2-4,TRBV4-1,TGCGCCAGCAGCCAAATCCGGGACTACCCCAAAAACATTCAGTACTTC,CASSQIRDYPKNIQYF
-,-,TRBJ1-4,TRBV5-1,TGCGCCAGCAGCACCCGAGGGGGGGGTGAAAAACTGTTTTTT,CASSTRGGGEKLFF
TRBD2,once,TRBJ2-7,TRBV10-1,TGCGCCAGCAGTGAGCTACGGAGCGGGAGTCGGTACTTC,CASSELRSGSRYF
TRBD1,-,TRBJ2-1,TRBV10-3,TGTGCCACAACAGGGGGCGCAGACAATGAGCAGTTCTTC,CATTGGADNEQFF
TRBD1,-,TRBJ1-5,TRBV28,TGTGCCAGCAGCCCCGAACAGGGGTTGAGGCAGCCCCAGCATTTT,CASSPEQGLRQPQHF
TRBD1,-,TRBJ2-4,TRBV5-4,TGTGCCAGCAGACGGACAGGTCGGAACATTCAGTACTTC,CASRRTGRNIQYF
TRBD1,few,TRBJ1-1,TRBV6-1,TGTGCCAGCACATACGACAGGGCCACTGAAGCTTTCTTT,CASTYDRATEAFF
-,-,TRBJ2-3,TRBV10-3,TGTGCCATCAGTGAGTCGCCGGTTACAGATACGCAGTATTTT,CAISESPVTDTQYF
-,-,TRBJ1-5,TRBV7-6,TGTGCCAGCAGCCGAGGGACACCGAATAGCAATCAGCCCCAGCATTTT,CASSRGTPNSNQPQHF
TRBD1,-,TRBJ1-4,TRBV4-1,TGCGCCAGCAGCCCAACCTCCTCCGACAGGGGAAGTGAAAAACTGTTTTTT,CASSPTSSDRGSEKLFF
-,few,TRBJ2-1,TRBV9,TGTGCCAGCAGCGTCTCATTTGTGGGTCGGGAGCCCCGCTACAATGAGCAGTTCTTC,CASSVSFVGREPRYNEQFF
-,-,TRBJ1-1,TRBV2,TGTGCCAGCAACAGGGTGAACACTGAAGCTTTCTTT,CASNRVNTEAFF
TRBD1,few,TRBJ2-1,TRBV28,TGTGCCAGCAGTTTACGACAGGGGCGACCCAATGAGCAGTTCTTC,CASSLRQGRPNEQFF
-,-,TRBJ1-5,TRBV7-9,TGTGCCATGGGGGGGGCGAGCAATCAGCCCCAGCATTTT,CAMGGASNQPQHF
-,once,TRBJ1-5,TRBV28,TGTGCCAGCAGCCGACAGGCTCAGCCCCAGCATTTT,CASSRQAQPQHF
-,-,TRBJ2-5,TRBV18,TGTGCCAGCTCACCATATGGGACATCGTCGGAGACCCAGTACTTC,CASSPYGTSSETQYF
TRBD2,-,TRBJ2-3,TRBV7-2,TGTGCCAGCAGCTCTTGGGGGAGGGGCGGAGATACGCAGTATTTT,CASSSWGRGGDTQYF
TRBD1,-,TRBJ2-7,TRBV18,TGTGCCAGCTCACCATTCGCCGGGACAGAGGCCTACGAGCAGTACTTC,CASSPFAGTEAYEQYF
TRBD2,-,TRBJ2-5,TRBV25-1,TGTGCCACCCAGCTAGCGGGAGAAGAGACCCAGTACTTC,CATQLAGEETQYF
TRBD1,-,TRBJ1-2,TRBV5-6,TGTGCCAGCAGCTTTGACAGGGAACTCCGTGGCTACACCTTC,CASSFDRELRGYTF
TRBD2,many,TRBJ2-7,TRBV27,TGTGCCAGCAAGCTTGGCGGGGGTTACGAGCAGTACTTC,CASKLGGGYEQYF